The rows below give T cell receptor beta chains drawn from one sample of a study of beta chain features in type 1 diabetes. TCRdb keeps only in-frame clones here, not all; method: immunoSEQ multiplex PCR. Seen here are around 250,000 clones, about 25% observed once, and the top ten hold under 4.5%. Sequenced material: central memory CD4+ T cells from blood. The origin of the receptors is a man between 25 and 39 years old in good health. The CDR3 runs from the conserved cysteine through the conserved F or W. The D gene is left open where the match is weak. Part of the rows lack a size; the others show once, few, many or a class for expanded clones.

V	D	length	size	J	CDR3	DNA
TRBV6-6	.	13	.	TRBJ2-3	CASSRQGTDTQYF	TGTGCCAGCAGCCGACAAGGCACAGATACGCAGTATTTT
TRBV30	.	14	.	TRBJ2-1	CAWRGDSSYNEQFF	TGTGCCTGGAGGGGGGATTCCTCCTACAATGAGCAGTTCTTC
TRBV28	TRBD2	12	.	TRBJ2-5	CATRGYQETQYF	TGTGCCACGCGGGGGTACCAAGAGACCCAGTACTTC
TRBV11-2	.	14	.	TRBJ2-5	CASSRVGGGETQYF	TGTGCCAGCAGCCGGGTCGGGGGCGGAGAGACCCAGTACTTC
TRBV11-2	.	13	few	TRBJ1-1	CASSSQLNTEAFF	TGTGCCAGCAGCTCTCAGCTGAACACTGAAGCTTTCTTT
TRBV7-9	TRBD1	15	few	TRBJ2-1	CASSPGTGAHNEQFF	TGTGCCAGCAGTCCCGGGACAGGGGCCCACAATGAGCAGTTCTTC
TRBV19	TRBD1	15	few	TRBJ2-1	CASSRQGISYNEQFF	TGTGCCAGTAGTAGACAGGGTATTTCGTACAATGAGCAGTTCTTC
TRBV6-5	.	13	.	TRBJ2-7	CASSPQVGSEQYF	TGTGCCAGCAGCCCTCAGGTGGGATCCGAGCAGTACTTC
TRBV4-1	.	13	few	TRBJ2-1	CASSQVYGPEQFF	TGCGCCAGCAGCCAAGTGTACGGGCCAGAGCAGTTCTTC
TRBV9	.	13	.	TRBJ1-6	CASTRDSFSPLHF	TGTGCCAGCACTCGGGACTCCTTTTCACCCCTCCACTTT
TRBV6-1	.	13	.	TRBJ2-5	CASTGDSVETQYF	TGTGCCAGCACGGGGGACTCCGTGGAGACCCAGTACTTC
TRBV6-6	.	12	.	TRBJ1-2	CASRTDNYGYTF	TGTGCCAGCCGGACAGATAACTATGGCTACACCTTC
TRBV2	.	16	.	TRBJ2-4	CASSGLISAGGNIQYF	TGTGCCAGCAGTGGCCTGATTTCGGCGGGCGGAAACATTCAGTACTTC
TRBV5-1	TRBD1	15	few	TRBJ2-3	CASSYRTGFTDTQYF	TGCGCCAGCAGCTACCGGACAGGGTTCACAGATACGCAGTATTTT
TRBV6-5	TRBD1	15	.	TRBJ1-2	CASRYPGQGNYGYTF	TGTGCCAGCAGATACCCGGGACAGGGTAACTATGGCTACACCTTC
TRBV6-6	TRBD1	15	.	TRBJ1-2	CASSYSRAGGSGYTF	TGTGCCAGCAGTTACTCCCGGGCAGGGGGCAGTGGCTACACCTTC
TRBV6-5	TRBD1	15	.	TRBJ1-6	CASSPPGTGNSPLHF	TGTGCCAGCAGTCCGCCCGGGACAGGGAACTCACCCCTCCACTTT
TRBV28	.	12	.	TRBJ1-1	CASSKVNTEAFF	TGTGCCAGCAGTAAAGTGAACACTGAAGCTTTCTTT
TRBV7-7	TRBD2	15	many	TRBJ2-1	CASSLAGTSGNEQFF	TGTGCCAGCAGCTTAGCCGGGACTAGCGGGAATGAGCAGTTCTTC
TRBV7-2	TRBD2	16	few	TRBJ2-7	CASSPTSGGQAYEQYF	TGTGCCAGCAGCCCGACTAGCGGGGGACAAGCCTACGAGCAGTACTTC
TRBV4-1	TRBD2	15	few	TRBJ2-5	CASSQDGAGEQTQYF	TGCGCCAGCAGCCAAGATGGGGCGGGGGAACAGACCCAGTACTTC
TRBV9	TRBD2	15	.	TRBJ2-2	CASSQSGSNTGELFF	TGTGCCAGCAGCCAGAGCGGGAGCAACACCGGGGAGCTGTTTTTT
TRBV20-1	.	11	.	TRBJ2-7	CSATIGREQYF	TGCAGTGCTACGATAGGTCGGGAGCAGTACTTC
TRBV2	.	15	.	TRBJ1-6	CASSARGQNNSPLHF	TGTGCCAGCAGTGCCCGAGGACAGAATAATTCACCCCTCCACTTT
TRBV18	.	12	many	TRBJ2-5	CASSPLKEDSYF	TGTGCCAGCTCACCACTGAAAGAGGATTCCTACTTC
TRBV25-1	.	14	few	TRBJ2-5	CASTYGQSQETQYF	TGTGCCAGCACCTACGGACAGTCACAAGAGACCCAGTACTTC
TRBV10-2	.	16	.	TRBJ2-3	CATREPGQPSTDTQYF	TGCGCCACCCGTGAACCGGGACAACCATCCACAGATACGCAGTATTTT
TRBV7-9	.	14	few	TRBJ1-1	CASSLTGSNTEAFF	TGTGCCAGCAGCTTAACAGGCTCGAACACTGAAGCTTTCTTT
TRBV9	.	16	.	TRBJ2-3	CASSVAFQRSTDTQYF	TGTGCCAGCAGCGTAGCTTTCCAGCGGAGCACAGATACGCAGTATTTT
TRBV7-9	.	16	few	TRBJ1-3	CASSLYRTLSGNTIYF	TGTGCCAGCAGCTTGTACAGGACCCTCTCTGGAAACACCATATATTTT
TRBV28	TRBD1	17	.	TRBJ2-5	CASSPGTGLPDGETQYF	TGTGCCAGCAGCCCCGGGACAGGTCTGCCAGATGGCGAGACCCAGTACTTC
TRBV30	.	15	once	TRBJ2-1	CAWSVWTEMYNEQFF	TGTGCCTGGAGTGTATGGACAGAGATGTACAATGAGCAGTTCTTC
TRBV7-9	.	14	few	TRBJ2-3	CASSLFTSTDTQYF	TGTGCCAGCAGCTTATTTACTAGCACAGATACGCAGTATTTT
TRBV29-1	.	14	few	TRBJ2-1	CSVVRGSSYNEQFF	TGCAGCGTTGTTAGGGGTAGCTCCTACAATGAGCAGTTCTTC
TRBV6-5	.	11	.	TRBJ2-7	CASSTRDEQYF	TGTGCCAGCAGCACCCGGGACGAGCAGTACTTC
TRBV6-5	.	14	.	TRBJ2-1	CASRSGGTYNEQFF	TGTGCCAGCAGGTCCGGGGGAACTTACAATGAGCAGTTCTTC
TRBV7-2	TRBD2	14	.	TRBJ2-1	CASSRLAGGNEQFF	TGTGCCAGCAGCCGACTAGCGGGGGGGAATGAGCAGTTCTTC